This TCR beta chain was sequenced during a study of Ad26.COV2.S vaccination and SARS-CoV-2 variants. Background on the study: The study gave Ad26.COV2.S intramuscularly, once or twice 56 days apart.

V trimming: 3 bases; J trimming: 9 bases; junction bases outside the gene matches: 8. Germline assignment: CDR1 SGHDN and CDR2 FVKESK. This CDR3 is 17 amino acids long. Regarding treatment: roughly 18 received Ad26.COV2.S at low or high dose, single or two shots; about five received placebo; per-sample allocation not given. Sampling took place 63 days after the first vaccine or placebo injection. An adult of 18-55 years in Boston served as donor. The administered vaccine (an Ad26 vector) expressed Wuhan-strain SARS-CoV-2 spike. Libraries were prepared by immunoSEQ multiplex PCR; TCRdb keeps only in-frame clonotypes and omits some of them. Of more than 300,000 clones detected, over 80% appear once; the ten largest clones hold 2% to 2.5%.

The sequences come from peripheral blood, collected in a trial of Ad26.COV2.S vaccine versus placebo. The clonotype originates from a person aged 18 to 59 who received the Ad26.COV2.S COVID-19 vaccine or a placebo. The rearrangement uses TRBV14 and TRBJ2-1, with 16 bases identical to TRBD2. CDR3 in amino acids: CASSQIPGLAGGREQFF. Written as DNA, the CDR3 is TGTGCCAGCAGCCAGATACCGGGACTAGCGGGGGGGCGTGAGCAGTTCTTC.